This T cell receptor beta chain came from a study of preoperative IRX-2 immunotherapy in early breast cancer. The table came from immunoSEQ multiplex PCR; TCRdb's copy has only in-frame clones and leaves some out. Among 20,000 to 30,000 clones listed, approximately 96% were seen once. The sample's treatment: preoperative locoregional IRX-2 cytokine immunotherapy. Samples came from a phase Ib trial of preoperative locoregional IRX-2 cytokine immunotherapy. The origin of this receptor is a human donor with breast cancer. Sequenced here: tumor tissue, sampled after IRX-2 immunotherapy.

Here the CDR3 DNA reads TGTGCCACCAGCAGAGATACAGTGGGCAGGCCGCGAGTAATACACACTGAAGCTTTCTTT. It specifies CATSRDTVGRPRVIHTEAFF. The rearrangement links TRBV15 to TRBJ1-1; no firm D call. CDR3 length equals 20 residues. Germline V lookup: CDR1 LNHNV, CDR2 YYDKDF (reference sequence). Trimming pared 0 bases from V and 3 bases from J, leaving 26 bases between.